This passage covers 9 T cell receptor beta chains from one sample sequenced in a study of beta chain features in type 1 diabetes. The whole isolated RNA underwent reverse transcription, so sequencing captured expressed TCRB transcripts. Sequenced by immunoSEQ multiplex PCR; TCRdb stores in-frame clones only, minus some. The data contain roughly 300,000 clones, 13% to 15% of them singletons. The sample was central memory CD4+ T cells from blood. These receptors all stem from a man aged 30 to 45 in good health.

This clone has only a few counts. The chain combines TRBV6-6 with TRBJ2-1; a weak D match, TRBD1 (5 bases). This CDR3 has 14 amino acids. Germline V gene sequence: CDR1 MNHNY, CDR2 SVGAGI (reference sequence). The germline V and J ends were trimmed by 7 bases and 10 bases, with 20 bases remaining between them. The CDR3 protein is CASTFGASPGEQFF. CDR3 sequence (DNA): TGTGCCAGCACCTTTGGGGCGAGCCCCGGCGAGCAGTTCTTC.

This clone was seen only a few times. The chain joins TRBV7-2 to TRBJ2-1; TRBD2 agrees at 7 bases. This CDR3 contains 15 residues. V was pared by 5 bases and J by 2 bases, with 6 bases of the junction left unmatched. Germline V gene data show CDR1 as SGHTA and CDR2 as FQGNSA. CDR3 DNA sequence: TGTGCCAGCAGCCTCCAGCGGGGACCCTACAATGAGCAGTTCTTC. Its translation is CASSLQRGPYNEQFF.

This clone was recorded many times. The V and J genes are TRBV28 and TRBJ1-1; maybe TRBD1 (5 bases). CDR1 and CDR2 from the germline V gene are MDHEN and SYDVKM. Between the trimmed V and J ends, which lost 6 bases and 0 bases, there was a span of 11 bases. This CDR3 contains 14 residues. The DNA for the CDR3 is TGTGCCAGCAGATCAGGGCTCTTGAACACTGAAGCTTTCTTT. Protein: CASRSGLLNTEAFF.

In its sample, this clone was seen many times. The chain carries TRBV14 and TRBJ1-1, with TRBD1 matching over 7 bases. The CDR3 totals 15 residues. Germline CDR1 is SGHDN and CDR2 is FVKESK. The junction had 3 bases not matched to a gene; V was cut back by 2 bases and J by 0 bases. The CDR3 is CASSQFGQVNTEAFF. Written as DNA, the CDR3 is TGTGCCAGCAGCCAATTCGGACAGGTGAACACTGAAGCTTTCTTT.

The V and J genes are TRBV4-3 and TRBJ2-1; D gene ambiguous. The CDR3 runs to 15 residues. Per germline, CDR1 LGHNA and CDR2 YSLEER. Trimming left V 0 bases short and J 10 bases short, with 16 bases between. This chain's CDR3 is CASSQEWPGQGEQFF. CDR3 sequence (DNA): TGCGCCAGCAGCCAAGAATGGCCAGGCCAAGGCGAGCAGTTCTTC.

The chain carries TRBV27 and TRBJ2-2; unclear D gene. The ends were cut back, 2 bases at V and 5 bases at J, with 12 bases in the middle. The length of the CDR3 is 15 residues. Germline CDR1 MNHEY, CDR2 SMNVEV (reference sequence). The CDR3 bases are TGTGCCAGCAGTTTAATCCCGATGAGGACCGGGGAGCTGTTTTTT. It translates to CASSLIPMRTGELFF.

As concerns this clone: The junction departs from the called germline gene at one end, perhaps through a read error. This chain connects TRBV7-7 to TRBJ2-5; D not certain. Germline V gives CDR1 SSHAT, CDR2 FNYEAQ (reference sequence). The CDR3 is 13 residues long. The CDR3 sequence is CASSFGRTETQYF. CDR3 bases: TGTGCTAGCAGCTTTGGCCGGACAGAGACCCAGTACTTC.

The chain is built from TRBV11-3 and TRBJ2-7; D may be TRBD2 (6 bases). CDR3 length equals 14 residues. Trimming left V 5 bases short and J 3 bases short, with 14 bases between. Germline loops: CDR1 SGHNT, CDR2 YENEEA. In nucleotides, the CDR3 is TGTGCCAGCAGCCACCGGGACTTTTACTACGAGCAGTACGTC. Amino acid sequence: CASSHRDFYYEQYV.

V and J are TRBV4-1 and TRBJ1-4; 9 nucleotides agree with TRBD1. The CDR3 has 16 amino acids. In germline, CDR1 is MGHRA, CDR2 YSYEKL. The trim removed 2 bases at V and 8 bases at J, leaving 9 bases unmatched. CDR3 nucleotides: TGCGCCAGCAGCCAACCCGGGGGGACAGGGATCGAAAAACTGTTTTTT. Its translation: CASSQPGGTGIEKLFF.